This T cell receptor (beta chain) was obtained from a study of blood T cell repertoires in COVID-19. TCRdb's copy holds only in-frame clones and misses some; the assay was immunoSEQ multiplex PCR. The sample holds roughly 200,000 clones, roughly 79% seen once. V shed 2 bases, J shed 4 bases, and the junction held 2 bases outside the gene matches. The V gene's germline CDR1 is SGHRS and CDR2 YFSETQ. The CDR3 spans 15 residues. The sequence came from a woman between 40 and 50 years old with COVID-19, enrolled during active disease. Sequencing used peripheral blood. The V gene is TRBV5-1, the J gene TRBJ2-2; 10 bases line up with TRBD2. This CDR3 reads CASSLSGRATGELFF. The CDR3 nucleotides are TGCGCCAGCAGCTTAAGCGGGAGGGCCACCGGGGAGCTGTTTTTT.